A selection of T cell receptor beta chains follows, all from one sample in a study of blood T cell repertoires in COVID-19. Method: immunoSEQ multiplex PCR; TCRdb's copy keeps in-frame clones and lacks some. Of 380,000 or so clones in the sample, about 80% were seen once. The sequenced sample was peripheral blood. Source of these receptors: a human donor with acute or convalescent COVID-19. The donor label of this sample is uncertain. CDR3s include the opening cysteine and the closing phenylalanine or tryptophan. D genes are given only for firm matches.

>17|TRBV24-1|TRBD1
CATSDLLGQGADQPQHF
>15|TRBV5-1|-
CASSLESTGFDGYTF
>14|TRBV9|-
CASSRGVTNEKLFF
>16|TRBV7-9|-
CASSLSLGEGGQPQHF
>14|TRBV3-1/TRBV3-2|-
CASHGRGSGSPLHF
>14|TRBV30|-
CASNGGGALETQYF
>13|TRBV18|-
CASSPGRAEKLFF
>16|TRBV6-6|TRBD2
CASRKSGREGGSEQFF
>16|TRBV19|-
CASSIQLGLAKNIQYF
>16|TRBV5-6|TRBD1
CASSLPGQGSNTEAFF
>14|TRBV18|-
CASSPWEGESPLHF
>15|TRBV5-5|-
CASSLIVNLNTEAFF
>17|TRBV5-5|-
CASSFGERVAGANVLTF
>15|TRBV5-5|TRBD1
CASSQTRGPGNTIYF
>15|TRBV10-3|-
CAISEGSQATYGYTF
>15|TRBV6-5|-
CASSYSRGPNTEAFF